Below, 5 T cell receptor beta chains from the same sample are listed, as sequenced in a study of regulatory T cells in long-lasting Graves disease. Noted time point: newly diagnosed GD, antithyroid drugs for less than 3 months. PBMC RNA served as the TCR library source. Construction of TCR beta libraries relied on iRepertoire HTBI primers and on Arm-PCR targeting CDR3 regions. MiXCR was run by TCRdb on the multiplex PCR reads, yielding one entry per CDR3 protein. The sample yields hundreds of thousands of distinct CDR3 sequences, roughly a sixth seen once. This same sample was also part of a study on T cells in Graves' hyperthyroidism and ophthalmopathy.

Material: peripheral blood mononuclear cells (PBMCs), obtained at new diagnosis, from a patient treated with antithyroid drugs. All receptors come from a man aged 40-55 years with Graves disease.

With respect to this clonotype: A much larger clonotype is one base distant, so this may be a read error. It is unclear where the CDR3 begins or ends on the DNA, so no DNA is shown, and the CDR3 is as TCRdb lists it. The chain uses TRBV28 and TRBJ2-3; TRBD1, the table's D call, was not compared with the DNA. The CDR3 spans 18 amino acids, including both terminal residues. CDR1 is MDHEN, CDR2 SYDVKM, per germline. This CDR3 reads CASSSSTLAGGVVDTQYF.

This clonotype was found a few times. The V call is TRBV9, the J call TRBJ1-6; TRBD1 might be the D (6 bases). V gave up 0 bases and J gave up 7 bases, with 17 bases separating them. CDR1 and CDR2 (germline): SGDLS, YYNGEE. CDR3 length: 17 residues. The CDR3 region has the DNA TGTGCCAGCAGCGTAGAGGGGGGCCTTGGGGACAATTCACCCCTCCACTTT. It yields the protein CASSVEGGLGDNSPLHF.

This clonotype showed up just a few times. Just one base apart from a much larger clone, this may be a read error. V usage is TRBV2 and J usage is TRBJ1-2; unclear D gene. The CDR3 extends over 13 amino acids. Germline-derived CDR1 and CDR2 are SNHLY and FYNNEI. CDR3 in DNA: TGTGCCGGCAGTGTGTCGGCAGGCTATGGCTACACCTTC. Its translation: CAGSVSAGYGYTF.

Many counts were recorded for this clonotype. V is TRBV28 and J is TRBJ2-7; D might be TRBD1 (6 bases). The germline V gene encodes CDR1 MDHEN and CDR2 SYDVKM. Trimming took 2 bases from V and 2 from J, leaving 10 bases between them. The CDR3 is 14 amino acids. CDR3 sequence reads: CASSLIHRAYEQYF. CDR3 in DNA: TGTGCCAGCAGTTTAATCCACAGGGCCTACGAGCAGTACTTC.

This clonotype came up many times. This chain connects TRBV27 to TRBJ1-2, with TRBD1 matching 9 bases. The CDR3 covers 16 residues. J gave up 8 bases and V 2 bases, and 12 bases lay outside the gene matches. Germline V gives CDR1 MNHEY, CDR2 SMNVEV (reference sequence). The CDR3 DNA reads TGTGCCAGCAGTTTAGGGCTCCCGGGACAGGGTAACGGCTACACCTTC. This encodes CASSLGLPGQGNGYTF.